The next 11 T cell receptor beta chains were all read from a single sample in a study of T cell changes during pregnancy in multiple sclerosis. The method was immunoSEQ multiplex PCR; TCRdb's version includes in-frame clones alone and lacks a portion of them. Of 65,000 to 95,000 clones listed, about nine tenths are singletons. This material consisted of peripheral blood, taken before pregnancy. Receptor source: a female donor with multiple sclerosis, enrolled in a pregnancy study.

The chain joins TRBV5-4 to TRBJ2-1; D unresolved. The CDR3 length is 15 residues. Germline values: CDR1 SGHNT, CDR2 YYREEE (reference sequence). The ends were cut back, 0 bases at V and 3 bases at J, with 10 bases in the middle. Here the CDR3 reads CASSLVVYGYNEQFF. CDR3 nucleotide sequence: TGTGCCAGCAGCTTGGTAGTATACGGCTACAATGAGCAGTTCTTC.

This CDR3 reads CASSRWEGDGYTF. CDR3 nucleotide sequence: TGTGCCAGCAGCCGCTGGGAGGGCGATGGCTACACCTTC. The genes are TRBV9 and TRBJ1-2, with D uncertain. The germline V gene has CDR1 SGDLS and CDR2 YYNGEE. The CDR3 length is 13 residues. V dropped 4 bases and J dropped 6 bases, with 13 bases sitting between them.

This chain connects TRBV28 to TRBJ2-7; tentatively, D is TRBD1 (6 bases). This CDR3 comprises 18 residues. Per the germline V gene, CDR1 is MDHEN and CDR2 is SYDVKM. V was trimmed by 1 base and J by 0 bases, leaving 19 bases between them. The chain's CDR3 is CASSLSGGAGVSSYEQYF. The CDR3 DNA is TGTGCCAGCAGTTTATCTGGAGGCGCAGGGGTCTCCTCCTACGAGCAGTACTTC.

This chain's CDR3 is CASSFTRDYEQYF. CDR3 nucleotides: TGTGCCAGCAGCTTCACCCGGGACTACGAGCAGTACTTC. V usage is TRBV11-2 and J usage is TRBJ2-7; a weak D match, TRBD2 (5 bases). Per the germline V gene, CDR1 is SGHAT and CDR2 is FQNNGV. The CDR3 is 13 residues long. Trimming pared 3 bases from V and 3 bases from J, leaving 9 bases between.

CDR3 in amino acids: CASGDGGELFF. The CDR3 DNA sequence: TGTGCCAGCGGAGACGGCGGGGAGCTGTTTTTT. The V call is TRBV9, the J call TRBJ2-2, with D hard to call. Germline loops: CDR1 SGDLS, CDR2 YYNGEE. V lost 7 bases and J lost 7, with 8 bases in between. The CDR3 is 11 amino acids.

The chain recombines TRBV10-3 with TRBJ1-6, with TRBD1 identical over 10 bases. Germline CDR1 reads ENHRY; CDR2 reads SYGVKD. CDR3 length: 16 residues. The ends lost 1 base at V and 10 bases at J; junction bases unmatched: 7. This CDR3 reads CAISEWDRGSGSPLHF. DNA of the CDR3: TGTGCCATCAGTGAGTGGGACAGGGGATCCGGATCACCCCTCCACTTT.

This chain uses TRBV15 with TRBJ2-3, with a tentative D call TRBD2 (6 bases). The CDR3 consists of 18 residues. Trimming took 4 bases from V and 5 from J, leaving 25 bases between them. The germline CDR1 and CDR2 sequences are LNHNV and YYDKDF (reference sequence). The CDR3 sequence: CATSIPIWGDFLRDTQYF. Written as DNA, the CDR3 is TGTGCCACCAGCATCCCAATCTGGGGGGACTTCCTAAGAGATACGCAGTATTTT.

The rearrangement joins TRBV6-5 to TRBJ1-2; TRBD1 aligns across 7 bases. Germline values: CDR1 MNHEY, CDR2 SVGAGI. The CDR3 has 13 amino acids. J gave up 6 bases and V 5 bases, and 6 bases lay outside the gene matches. This CDR3 is CASSQNRGDGYTF. The CDR3 DNA sequence: TGTGCCAGCAGTCAAAACAGGGGAGATGGCTACACCTTC.

This clone was detected only once. The V call is TRBV6-5, the J call TRBJ1-1; D perhaps matches TRBD1 (5 bases). V lost 2 bases, J lost 3 bases, and 13 bases lay in between. The germline gives CDR1 MNHEY, CDR2 SVGAGI. CDR3 length: 15 amino acids. The CDR3 DNA follows: TGTGCCAGCAGTTACGATAGGGGATTGGACACTGAAGCTTTCTTT. Translation gives CASSYDRGLDTEAFF.

This chain uses TRBV5-5 with TRBJ2-7; tentative D call: TRBD1 (6 bases). The ends were cut back, 5 bases at V and 1 base at J, with 10 bases in the middle. CDR1 is SGHKS and CDR2 is YYEKEE in the germline V gene (reference sequence). The CDR3 covers 13 residues. In nucleotides, the CDR3 is TGTGCCAGCAGTTGGGGACATTCCTACGAGCAGTACTTC. It translates to CASSWGHSYEQYF.

V gene TRBV6-6 combines with J gene TRBJ2-3; the match to TRBD1 covers 9 bases. This CDR3 has 12 residues. From germline, CDR1 is MNHNY and CDR2 SVGAGI (reference sequence). With V trimmed by 8 bases and J by 6 bases, 3 bases remained unmatched. The CDR3 here is CASGQGRDTQYF. CDR3 DNA: TGTGCCAGCGGACAGGGGAGGGATACGCAGTATTTT.